Presented here are 18 T cell receptor beta chains from one specimen sequenced in a study of CXCR3-negative and CXCR3-positive naive CD8 T cells. No antigen has been identified for these receptors. Through 5' RACE with UMI labels, the TRB cDNA libraries were prepared. For each CDR3 protein, TCRdb gives one entry from its re-call of the 5' RACE reads, without DNA. This table lists 150,000 or so distinct CDR3 sequences. The study's findings and limits: CXCR3-positive naive cells had more hydrophobic TRB CDR3s than CXCR3-negative naive cells.

Sequencing was carried out using naive CXCR3+ CD8+ T cells from blood. Subset reported: CD45RO-CCR7+CD27+CD95- naive CD8+ T cells expressing CXCR3 (TNR3+). The receptor source for this set is a human donor in good health. Some clones in this sample may be carry-over from other donors' samples.

The V gene is TRBV29-1, the J gene TRBJ2-5; the D call from TCRdb, TRBD1, cannot be confirmed without DNA. Germline CDR1 is SQVTM and CDR2 is ANQGSEA. CDR3 length: 12 residues. Here the CDR3 reads CSGPWAYQTQYF.

The chain employs TRBV7-9 and TRBJ2-5; TCRdb returns TRBD1, unconfirmable since there is no DNA. This CDR3 spans 13 amino acids. CDR1 is SEHNR and CDR2 is FQNEAQ in the germline V gene (reference sequence). This CDR3 is CASSPPGDETQYF.

The chain employs TRBV5-4 and TRBJ2-3; TCRdb names TRBD2, which stays unverified in the absence of DNA. The CDR3 length is 15 residues. Germline-derived CDR1 and CDR2 are SGHNT and YYREEE (reference sequence). The chain's CDR3 is CASSQTGTSDDTQYF. Complete variable domain (other parts from reference TRBV5-4 and TRBJ2-3): ETGVTQSPTHLIKTRGQQVTLRCSSQSGHNTVSWYQQALGQGPQFIFQYYREEENGRGNFPPRFSGLQFPNYSSELNVNALELDDSALYLCASSQTGTSDDTQYFGPGTRLTVL.

V gene TRBV28 combines with J gene TRBJ2-7. CDR3 size: 12 residues. The germline V gene has CDR1 MDHEN and CDR2 SYDVKM. The CDR3 sequence is CASSLSRWEQYF.

This chain connects TRBV19 to TRBJ2-3; TCRdb's D call of TRBD2 is untestable without DNA. Germline V gives CDR1 LNHDA, CDR2 SQIVND (reference sequence). The CDR3 totals 16 residues. The CDR3 sequence is CASSRGTSRYTDTQYF.

V gene TRBV19 combines with J gene TRBJ2-1; TCRdb's D call of TRBD2 is untestable without DNA. The germline V gene encodes CDR1 LNHDA and CDR2 SQIVND (reference sequence). This CDR3 spans 15 amino acids. The CDR3 sequence is CASSVGSGSPYEQFF.

The chain is built from TRBV7-3 and TRBJ2-3. The CDR3 loop spans 15 amino acids. Germline-derived CDR1 and CDR2 are SGHTA and FQGTGA. The CDR3 region is CASSLTGGITDTQYF. Complete variable domain (other parts from reference TRBV7-3 and TRBJ2-3): GAGVSQTPSNKVTEKGKYVELRCDPISGHTALYWYRQSLGQGPEFLIYFQGTGAADDSGLPNDRFFAVRPEGSVSTLKIQRTERGDSAVYLCASSLTGGITDTQYFGPGTRLTVL.

V usage is TRBV10-3 and J usage is TRBJ2-7; TCRdb selects TRBD1, and the lack of DNA leaves this call unchecked. CDR3 length: 13 amino acids. CDR1 is ENHRY, CDR2 SYGVKD, per germline. CDR3: CAISPGYSYEQYF.

The V and J genes are TRBV23-1 and TRBJ2-7; as DNA is missing, the TRBD1 call by TCRdb cannot be tested. TRBV23-1 is noted as an ORF with a role that remains uncertain. The CDR3 runs to 18 residues. Here the CDR3 reads CASSMTARDCFGSYEQYF.

This rearrangement joins TRBV29-1 to TRBJ2-3; checking the TCRdb D call of TRBD2 is not possible without DNA. This CDR3 is built from 15 residues. Germline CDR1 is SQVTM and CDR2 is ANQGSEA. The CDR3 is CSVGELAGGTNTQYF.

The chain recombines TRBV15 with TRBJ2-5; TCRdb's D call, TRBD1, is unchecked because there is no DNA. The CDR3 is 14 amino acids. Looked up from germline, CDR1 is LNHNV and CDR2 is YYDKDF (reference sequence). CDR3 loop: CATREKTGPETRYF. Together with reference TRBV15 and TRBJ2-5, the CDR3 gives the full variable domain: DAMVIQNPRYQVTQFGKPVTLSCSQTLNHNVMYWYQQKSSQAPKLLFHYYDKDFNNEADTPDNFQSRRPNTSFCFLDIRSPGLGDTAMYLCATREKTGPETRYFGPGTRLLVL.

This sequence joins TRBV4-2 and TRBJ1-6. CDR3 length equals 15 residues. The germline CDR1 and CDR2 sequences are LGHNA and YNFKEQ. The CDR3 here is CASSQVPTGSSPLHF.

This chain links TRBV23-1 with TRBJ2-5; TCRdb's assignment of TRBD1 cannot be checked, as there is no DNA. TRBV23-1 is assigned to the ORF class and has an uncertain function. The CDR3 is 19 amino acids. The chain's CDR3 is CASSHKPPGQRNRQETQYF.

The V gene is TRBV19, the J gene TRBJ2-1; TCRdb names TRBD2, which stays unverified in the absence of DNA. Per germline, CDR1 LNHDA and CDR2 SQIVND (reference sequence). The CDR3 length is 14 residues. CDR3 sequence reads: CASTYGAGGSEQFF.

The chain joins TRBV7-8 to TRBJ1-1. The CDR3 is made up of 13 amino acids. CDR1 is SGHVS, CDR2 FQNEAQ, per germline. CDR3: CASSVYQNTEAFF.

The chain employs TRBV6-6 and TRBJ2-7; as DNA is missing, the TRBD2 call by TCRdb cannot be tested. Germline CDR1 and CDR2: MNHNY and SVGAGI (reference sequence). The CDR3 spans 15 residues. The CDR3 spells CASSELAGGFYEQYF.

The CDR3: CASSSPGLAGASETQYF. The V gene is TRBV3-1, the J gene TRBJ2-5; there is no DNA to check the TCRdb D call of TRBD2. This CDR3 contains 17 residues. Germline CDR1 and CDR2: LGHDT and YNNKEL (reference sequence).

The chain combines TRBV29-1 with TRBJ2-3; no DNA is available, so the TRBD2 call from TCRdb remains unchecked. This CDR3 region has 16 residues. The V gene's germline CDR1 is SQVTM and CDR2 ANQGSEA. The CDR3 reads CSVGGSTSGITDTQYF.